Listed below are T cell receptor beta chains from one sample, sequenced in a study of T cell repertoires in cytomegalovirus infection. TCRdb processed the reads anew with MiXCR; each CDR3 protein has one entry. This table has roughly 100,000 distinct CDR3 sequences, more than 15% appearing once. Sequences were obtained from PBMCs. The source of these receptors is a human donor in good health (CMV status not recorded). Some clones in this sample may be carry-over from other donors' samples. The CDR3 runs from the conserved cysteine through the conserved F or W.

V gene,J gene,CDR3 protein
TRBV5-5,TRBJ1-1,CASSNRDFSNTEAFF
TRBV27,TRBJ2-7,CASRGRSTYEQYF
TRBV6-6,TRBJ1-1,CASSRTGGTEAFF
TRBV5-6,TRBJ2-2,CASSLGHLNTGELFF
TRBV7-9,TRBJ1-3,CASSFAGSTSGNTIYF
TRBV4-2,TRBJ1-1,CASSQEGLAYTEAFF
TRBV14,TRBJ2-3,CASSHRPNRGDTQYF
TRBV7-2,TRBJ2-4,CASSRDRGDIQYF
TRBV6-2/TRBV6-3,TRBJ2-2,CASSRTSGVYNTGELFF
TRBV29-1,TRBJ1-5,CSVITGQGNQPQHF
TRBV6-2/TRBV6-3,TRBJ1-5,CASERKDSNQPQHF
TRBV12-5,TRBJ2-3,CASGLVRARGYDTQYF
TRBV25-1,TRBJ1-2,CASSDFLDGYTF
TRBV7-8,TRBJ2-4,CASSLVSSAWGGTQEAKNIQYF
TRBV3-1,TRBJ2-7,CASSPTGPSYEQYF
TRBV5-1,TRBJ1-1,CASRRGSQDNTEAFF
TRBV28,TRBJ2-3,CASRPLPGQGSSDTQYF
TRBV5-4,TRBJ1-2,CASSSTLNYGYTF
TRBV12-3/TRBV12-4,TRBJ1-1,CASSGGQGAFSEAFF
TRBV14,TRBJ1-1,CASSQDRPWAGTNTEAFF
TRBV5-1,TRBJ2-1,CASSLSPGLFNEQFF
TRBV7-2,TRBJ2-5,CASSPLRAETQYF
TRBV7-6,TRBJ1-2,CASGTGLGYTF
TRBV7-2,TRBJ2-1,CASSRLAGGNEQFF
TRBV19,TRBJ1-1,CASSIGRSNTEAFF
TRBV18,TRBJ2-5,CASSQKIDKRETQYF
TRBV7-2,TRBJ2-3,CASSPNQGLTDTQYF
TRBV12-3/TRBV12-4,TRBJ1-6,CASSLRVYNSPLHF
TRBV4-1,TRBJ1-2,CASSQQRDRVGGYTF
TRBV6-6,TRBJ1-2,CASSYSWSPSNYGYTF
TRBV4-1,TRBJ1-1,CASSHEDRTDTEAFF
TRBV20-1,TRBJ2-2,CSARVSSGGMNTGELFF
TRBV11-3,TRBJ2-1,CASSLVGNTGNEQFF
TRBV12-5,TRBJ2-3,CASGLVLSTDTQYF
TRBV7-6,TRBJ1-1,CASSSRDRDEAFF
TRBV9,TRBJ1-3,CASSEQGAAGSGNTIYF
TRBV10-3,TRBJ2-2,CAISESTLNTGELFF
TRBV6-1,TRBJ1-5,CASSEAPGMGNQPQHF
TRBV5-1,TRBJ1-2,CASSFLFGFDGYTF
TRBV7-9,TRBJ2-1,CASSLPFATGGQTNEQFF
TRBV20-1,TRBJ2-7,CSALHQASYEQYF
TRBV5-6,TRBJ2-3,CASSKRSGSPDTQYF
TRBV28,TRBJ1-2,CASSRTDGNGYTF
TRBV20-1,TRBJ2-2,CSARGHGTNTGGLFF
TRBV7-2,TRBJ1-4,CASSFTFSGTNEKLFF
TRBV7-2,TRBJ1-5,CASSLTGGQPQHF
TRBV6-1,TRBJ2-2,CASSEFDSSLGELFF
TRBV7-2,TRBJ2-1,CASSLPTGSNEQFF